The 18 T cell receptor beta chains given below trace back to one sample, sequenced in a study of CD8+ T cells in alopecia areata. After isolation, RNA underwent reverse transcription to generate cDNA as the sequencing template. The repertoire was sequenced with immunoSEQ multiplex PCR; TCRdb's copy has only in-frame clones and lacks some. This sample carries around 140,000 clones, around 51% of them seen once, and the ten largest clones take over 0.85%. Here the sequenced sample was CD4+ T cells sorted from blood, taken at week 0. These TCRs come from a human donor with alopecia areata.

The V gene is TRBV9, the J gene TRBJ1-3; D might be TRBD1 (6 bases). The CDR3 sequence is 15 residues long. Trimming removed 4 bases from V and 1 base from J, with 12 bases in between. From germline, CDR1 is SGDLS and CDR2 YYNGEE. The CDR3 DNA reads as TGTGCCAGCAGCCCCAGGGGAGGATCTGGAAACACCATATATTTT. Its translation is CASSPRGGSGNTIYF. Based on the CDR3 plus reference TRBV9 and TRBJ1-3, the full variable domain is DSGVTQTPKHLITATGQRVTLRCSPRSGDLSVYWYQQSLDQGLQFLIQYYNGEERAKGNILERFSAQQFPDLHSELNLSSLELGDSALYFCASSPRGGSGNTIYFGEGSWLTVV.

This clone has only a few counts. The V call is TRBV5-1, the J call TRBJ2-1; 9 positions match TRBD2. CDR1 and CDR2 (germline): SGHRS, YFSETQ. Unmatched junction bases numbered 15, after V lost 0 bases and J lost 8 bases. CDR3 length: 18 residues. CDR3 loop: CASSLVRNSGSVIHEQFF. Written as DNA, the CDR3 is TGCGCCAGCAGCTTGGTACGGAATAGCGGGAGCGTTATCCATGAGCAGTTCTTC.

This clone has just a few counts. The chain joins TRBV29-1 to TRBJ2-7, with 10 bases identical to TRBD1. V trimming: 5 bases; J trimming: 6 bases; junction bases outside the gene matches: 7. Germline V gene sequence: CDR1 SQVTM, CDR2 ANQGSEA. This CDR3 spans 13 amino acids. CDR3 amino acids: CSVTGTGAPEQYF. For the CDR3, the DNA is TGCAGCGTTACCGGGACAGGGGCGCCCGAGCAGTACTTC.

V usage is TRBV29-1 and J usage is TRBJ2-1, with 10 bases matching TRBD2. CDR1 SQVTM and CDR2 ANQGSEA come from the germline V gene. The ends lost 6 bases at V and 4 bases at J; junction bases unmatched: 6. This CDR3 is 14 amino acids long. CDR3 nucleotide sequence: TGCAGCGTGAGGGGAGCGGGAGGGTACAATGAGCAGTTCTTC. Encoded protein: CSVRGAGGYNEQFF.

This clone was counted only a few times. The rearrangement joins TRBV29-1 to TRBJ2-3, with 9 bases fitting TRBD2. After removal of 8 bases from V and 2 bases from J, the junction contained 8 bases not matched to a gene. The CDR3 runs 14 residues. The germline V gene encodes CDR1 SQVTM and CDR2 ANQGSEA. CDR3 amino acids: CSSSGIDYTDTQYF. CDR3 nucleotides: TGCAGCTCTAGCGGGATTGACTACACAGATACGCAGTATTTT.

V usage is TRBV29-1 and J usage is TRBJ2-7; TRBD2 is a possible D gene (5 bases). Germline lookup yields CDR1 SQVTM and CDR2 ANQGSEA. The CDR3 totals 14 residues. V lost 3 bases to trimming and J lost 0 bases, with 12 bases between them. This CDR3 is CSVETGGISYEQYF. For the CDR3, the DNA is TGCAGCGTTGAGACCGGAGGTATCTCCTACGAGCAGTACTTC.

The J gene is TRBJ1-1, the V gene TRBV5-1; D is possibly TRBD1 (5 bases). The germline V and J ends were trimmed by 2 bases and 0 bases, with 17 bases remaining between them. The CDR3 length is 17 residues. Germline V gene data show CDR1 as SGHRS and CDR2 as YFSETQ. CDR3 DNA sequence: TGCGCCAGCAGCTTACGGGGCATTGGTGGGATGAACACTGAAGCTTTCTTT. Its translation is CASSLRGIGGMNTEAFF.

The chain carries TRBV19 and TRBJ2-1, with D perhaps assigned TRBD1 or TRBD2 (5 bases each). Germline CDR1 LNHDA, CDR2 SQIVND (reference sequence). The length of the CDR3 is 15 residues. The V end was cut by 2 bases, the J end by 4 bases, with 12 bases between. The CDR3 is CASSIITGPYNEQFF. CDR3 nucleotide sequence: TGTGCCAGTAGTATAATAACGGGGCCTTACAATGAGCAGTTCTTC.

This chain links TRBV28 with TRBJ1-1; D gene unclear. Germline V gene sequence: CDR1 MDHEN, CDR2 SYDVKM. V dropped 6 bases and J dropped 7 bases, with 9 bases sitting between them. The CDR3 totals 11 residues. The CDR3 DNA follows: TGTGCCAGCAGCTCCTTATATGAAGCTTTCTTT. Translation gives CASSSLYEAFF.

The chain employs TRBV13 and TRBJ2-7; 9 nucleotides line up with TRBD1. CDR3 size: 14 residues. V dropped 6 bases and J dropped 4; count of bases not matched to a gene: 7. Germline loops: CDR1 PRHDT, CDR2 FYEKMQ (reference sequence). As DNA, the CDR3 is TGTGCCAGCAGGTTACAGGGGGCCTCGTACGAGCAGTACTTC. Its protein is CASRLQGASYEQYF. The full variable domain, in which reference TRBV13 and TRBJ2-7 provide the parts outside the CDR3, is AAGVIQSPRHLIKEKRETATLKCYPIPRHDTVYWYQQGPGQDPQFLISFYEKMQSDKGSIPDRFSAQQFSDYHSELNMSSLELGDSALYFCASRLQGASYEQYFGPGTRLTVT.

This clone was counted only a few times. The chain carries TRBV7-2 and TRBJ2-3; a possible D gene is TRBD1 (10 bases). The CDR3 has 18 amino acids. V lost 3 bases to trimming and J lost 4 bases, with 23 bases between them. Looked up from germline, CDR1 is SGHTA and CDR2 is FQGNSA. Written as DNA, the CDR3 is TGTGCCAGCAGCTTCCGGGACAGGGGAGGACTAGCGTCAGATACGCAGTATTTT. Its translation is CASSFRDRGGLASDTQYF.

This clone occurred a few times. This chain connects TRBV5-5 to TRBJ2-1; unclear D gene. Per the germline V gene, CDR1 is SGHKS and CDR2 is YYEKEE (reference sequence). The ends were cut back, 4 bases at V and 7 bases at J, with 15 bases in the middle. CDR3 length: 14 amino acids. The CDR3 DNA reads TGTGCCAGCAGCCTTGTAGGCAGAGCAAATGAGCAGTTCTTC. Amino acid sequence: CASSLVGRANEQFF.

The CDR3 loop reads CASRNEKLFF. The DNA for the CDR3 is TGTGCCAGCAGGAATGAAAAACTGTTTTTT. V gene TRBV6-1 combines with J gene TRBJ1-4; D is uncertain. V gave up 6 bases and J gave up 5 bases, with 1 base separating them. Germline V lookup: CDR1 MNHNS, CDR2 SASEGT. This CDR3 has 10 residues.

CDR3: CASSPKLGRVKTQYF. CDR3 nucleotides: TGTGCCAGCAGCCCGAAGTTGGGTCGCGTGAAGACCCAGTACTTC. The genes are TRBV5-4 and TRBJ2-5; no firm D call. V lost 4 bases, J lost 6 bases, and 19 bases lay in between. The CDR3 sequence is 15 residues long. The germline CDR1 and CDR2 sequences are SGHNT and YYREEE (reference sequence).

This sequence joins TRBV4-3 and TRBJ2-7; TRBD2 matches 8 bases. After removal of 3 bases from V and 5 bases from J, the junction contained 9 bases not matched to a gene. Germline values: CDR1 LGHNA, CDR2 YSLEER. The CDR3 has 15 amino acids. This chain's CDR3 is CASSQTWAGGNEQYF. The CDR3 nucleotides are TGCGCCAGCAGCCAGACGTGGGCGGGAGGTAACGAGCAGTACTTC.

The chain combines TRBV4-1 with TRBJ1-2; D remains unclear. Trimming took off 0 bases at V and 4 bases at J, with 9 bases between the two ends. Germline-derived CDR1 and CDR2 are MGHRA and YSYEKL. The CDR3 spans 14 residues. This CDR3 is CASSQDMSIYGYTF. The CDR3 DNA reads as TGCGCCAGCAGCCAAGATATGTCTATCTATGGCTACACCTTC.

This sequence joins TRBV7-9 and TRBJ1-1; D is undetermined. The CDR3 runs 14 residues. V dropped 1 base and J dropped 4 bases, with 10 bases sitting between them. The germline V gene has CDR1 SEHNR and CDR2 FQNEAQ (reference sequence). DNA for the CDR3: TGTGCCAGCAGCTTAGAGGGTGGGGTCACTGAAGCTTTCTTT. Protein product: CASSLEGGVTEAFF.

In this sample, this clone turned up once. V usage is TRBV23-1 and J usage is TRBJ2-5; 7 positions match TRBD1. TRBV23-1 qualifies as an ORF whose function is uncertain. The V gene end was trimmed by 4 bases and the J gene end by 5 bases; junction bases not matched to a gene: 13. The length of the CDR3 is 16 residues. CDR3 sequence: CASSPRTGKVGETQYF. CDR3 DNA sequence: TGCGCCAGCAGTCCCAGGACAGGAAAGGTCGGCGAGACCCAGTACTTC.